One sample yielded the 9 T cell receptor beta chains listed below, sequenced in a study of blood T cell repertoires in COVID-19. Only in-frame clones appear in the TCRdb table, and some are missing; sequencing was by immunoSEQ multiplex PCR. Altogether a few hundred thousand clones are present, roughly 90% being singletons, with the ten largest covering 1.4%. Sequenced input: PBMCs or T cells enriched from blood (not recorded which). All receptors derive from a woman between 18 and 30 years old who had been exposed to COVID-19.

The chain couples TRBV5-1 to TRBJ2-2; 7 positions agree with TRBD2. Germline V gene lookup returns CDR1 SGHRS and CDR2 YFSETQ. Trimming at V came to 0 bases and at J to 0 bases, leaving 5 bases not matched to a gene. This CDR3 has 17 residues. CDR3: CASSLAVAGANTGELFF. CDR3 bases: TGCGCCAGCAGCTTGGCCGTGGCGGGAGCGAACACCGGGGAGCTGTTTTTT.

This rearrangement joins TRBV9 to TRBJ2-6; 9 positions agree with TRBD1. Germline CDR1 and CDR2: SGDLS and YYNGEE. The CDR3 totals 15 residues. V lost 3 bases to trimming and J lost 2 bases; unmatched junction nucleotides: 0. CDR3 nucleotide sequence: TGTGCCAGCAGCGGGGACAGGGCTGGGGCCAACGTCCTGACTTTC. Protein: CASSGDRAGANVLTF.

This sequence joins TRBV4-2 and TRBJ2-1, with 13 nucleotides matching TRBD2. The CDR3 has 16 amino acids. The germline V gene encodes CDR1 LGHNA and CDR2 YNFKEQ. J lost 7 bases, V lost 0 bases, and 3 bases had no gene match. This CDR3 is CASSQDATSGRNEQFF. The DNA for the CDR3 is TGTGCCAGCAGCCAAGACGCGACTAGCGGGAGGAATGAGCAGTTCTTC.

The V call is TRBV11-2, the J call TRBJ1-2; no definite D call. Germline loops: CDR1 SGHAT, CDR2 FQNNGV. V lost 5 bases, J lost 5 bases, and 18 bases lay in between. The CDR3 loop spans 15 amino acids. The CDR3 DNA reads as TGTGCCAGCAGCGGGTCCCGCCGGGGTTCATATGGCTACACCTTC. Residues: CASSGSRRGSYGYTF.

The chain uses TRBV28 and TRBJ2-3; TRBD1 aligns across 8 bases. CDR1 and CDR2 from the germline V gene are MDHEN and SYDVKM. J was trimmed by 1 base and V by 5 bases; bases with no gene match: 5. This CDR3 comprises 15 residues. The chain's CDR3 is CASSLDRAGTDTQYF. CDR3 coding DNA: TGTGCCAGCAGTCTGGACAGGGCGGGCACAGATACGCAGTATTTT.

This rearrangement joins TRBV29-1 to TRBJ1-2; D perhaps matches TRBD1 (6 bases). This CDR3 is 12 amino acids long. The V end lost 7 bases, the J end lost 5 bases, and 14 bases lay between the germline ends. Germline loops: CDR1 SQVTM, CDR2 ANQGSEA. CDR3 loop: CSADQGSYGYTF. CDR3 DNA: TGCAGCGCCGACCAGGGGTCGTATGGCTACACCTTC.

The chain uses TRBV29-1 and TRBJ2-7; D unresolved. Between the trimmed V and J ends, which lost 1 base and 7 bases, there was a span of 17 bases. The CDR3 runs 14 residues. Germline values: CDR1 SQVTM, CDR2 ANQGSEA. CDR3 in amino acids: CSVEGLAEPWEQYF. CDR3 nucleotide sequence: TGCAGCGTTGAAGGGTTGGCAGAACCTTGGGAGCAGTACTTC.

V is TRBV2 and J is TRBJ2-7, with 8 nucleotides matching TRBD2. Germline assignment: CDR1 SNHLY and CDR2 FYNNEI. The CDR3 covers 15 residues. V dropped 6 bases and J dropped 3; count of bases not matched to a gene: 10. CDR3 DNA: TGTGCCAGCAGGAGACGGCTAGCGGGTGGCTACGAGCAGTACTTC. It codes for CASRRRLAGGYEQYF.

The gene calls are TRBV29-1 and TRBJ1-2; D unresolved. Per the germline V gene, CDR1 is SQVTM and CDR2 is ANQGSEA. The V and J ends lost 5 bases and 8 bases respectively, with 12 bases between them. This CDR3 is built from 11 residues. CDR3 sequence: CSVLRGLGYTF. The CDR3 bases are TGCAGCGTTCTTCGGGGTCTGGGCTACACCTTC.